This T cell receptor (beta chain) was profiled in a study of early T cells in non-severe SARS-CoV-2 infection (dated by TCRdb to the early 2020s). With regard to the full study: Because TCR sequencing relied on bulk RNA taken from unsorted whole blood, pairing of alpha and beta chains was not possible. Results the study describes overall, beyond this receptor: VDJdb matching was skewed toward anti-spike CD8 responses and likely underestimated virus-specific expansions, missing private and CD4 specificities.

The study was a case-control design nested within a healthcare worker cohort in London, UK, with weekly nasopharyngeal swab PCR tests and blood sampling. Healthcare workers were recruited during the week of the UK lockdown, between 23 and 31 March 2020, and followed weekly for up to roughly 15 weeks. The library was obtained by 5' RACE. Reads for this sample came from a NextSeq 500. Unique molecular identifiers were attached to individual cDNA molecules in the TCR library protocol so that sequencing error and PCR bias could be corrected. Both TCR alpha and beta chains were sequenced, and tight co-correlation was observed between alpha and beta sequence abundances in each sample. The original pipeline was this. Decombinator V4 was used to perform V gene, J gene and CDR3 annotation of TCR sequences. Expanded TCRs were defined as changing significantly between any two time points under a Poisson model with p below 0.0001. TCR abundances were normalised to the total number of TCRs sequenced in each sample and reported as counts per million. MAIT TCRs were defined by TRAV1-2 paired with TRAJ12, TRAJ20 or TRAJ33, and iNKT TCRs by TRAV10 paired with TRAJ18. VDJdb, accessed 1 November 2021, was searched for CMV, EBV and SARS-CoV-2 annotated TCRs, with TCRs annotated for multiple antigens excluded. The raw public reads went through TCRdb reprocessing: fastp at Q25, MiXCR clone calling, in-frame beta chains kept. Each record represents a unique CDR3 protein, reported with the most common genes and DNA among its rows. The V and J calls were determined by TCRdb, not by the authors. The sample data list 77,000 or so distinct CDR3 sequences, and about 14% of these were observed just once. Of the sample, approximately 3.8% is held by the ten largest clones.

This clonotype was observed many times. Its specific antigen is unknown. There are no base qualities to consult, and no much larger clone falls within one base. Including cysteine and phenylalanine, the CDR3 has 14 amino acids. Of all the DNA, just the CDR3 is kept, 42 bases in frame from base 1. Trimming costs V 0 bases and J 4 bases, and their ends lie 7 bases apart. Taken from the germline V gene, the CDR1 and CDR2 loops are SNHLY and FYNNEI. The material sequenced was whole blood, taken at baseline. The V and J genes are TRBV2 and TRBJ2-4; there is no confident call for the D gene. This TCR was sampled from an adult who was a healthcare worker with PCR-confirmed SARS-CoV-2 infection or an uninfected control (not recorded which). The CDR3 region has the sequence CASSEAESKNIQYF. The DNA is TGTGCCAGCAGTGAAGCCGAGTCGAAAAACATTCAGTACTTC.